Sequencing of this T cell receptor beta chain was carried out in a study of cytomegalovirus exposure and HLA in healthy donors (dated by TCRdb to 2015 to 2018). Regarding the research as a whole: An earlier analysis of 550 to 700 of the donors reported 250 to 350 Gb of sequence data and roughly 110 million unique TCR beta sequences from 190 million or so T cells. An early release covering about 600 HLA-typed donors comprised about 300 gigabases of sequencing data and tens of millions of unique TCR sequences. The genetic ancestry cluster associated with self-reported Caucasian donors included about four fifths of the roughly 400 genotyped donors. The study aimed to test whether signatures of past pathogen exposure could be identified by cataloging public T cell receptors. The study used immunosequencing to profile the T cell repertoires of 670 or so subjects and linked those repertoires to cytomegalovirus serostatus. Besides the first cohort of 550 to 750 subjects, a separate validation cohort made up of about 120 different subjects was used. High-throughput TCR immunosequencing, statistical association of individual TCRs with disease status, and machine learning were combined to predict cytomegalovirus infection status. A later analysis re-examined previously published TCR beta repertoires from about 670 donors and added high-resolution HLA genotyping to investigate patterns of TCR occurrence. The later analysis used no new phenotypic data to find candidate immune exposures, relying instead on TCR beta sequences and their occurrence across donors. An earlier analysis of several hundred of the donors used high-throughput TCR beta sequencing to judge whether each TCR beta V gene segment behaved as functional or pseudogenic. Donor age, sex, ethnicity and CMV serostatus were compiled together with the repertoire data. In a later genetic analysis, genome-wide SNP genotypes for about 65% of the roughly 670 donors were used, and that subset was treated as a discovery cohort. All discovery cohort repertoires had been generated on a single sequencing platform. HLA typing covered class I and class II loci at four-digit resolution. Typing coverage varied by locus: roughly 620-640 donors for A, B, C, DRB1 and DQB1; roughly 520 for DQA1; some 610 for DPA1; roughly 450 for DPB1. A few DR-DQ haplotypes were treated as single units for association and clustering because of strong linkage in the cohort. Among roughly 370 genotyped donors of the cohort, an average of roughly 240,000 unique TCR beta nucleotide sequences were sequenced per donor, roughly 20% of them non-productive. What the work shows at the level of the full study, not this receptor alone: CMV serostatus was the only immune exposure information available for the cohort. In a later analysis, most CMV-associated TCR beta chains were found to appear HLA-restricted, with HLA associations seemingly driven largely by CMV exposure. When HLA alleles, especially DR and DQ, strongly co-occurred, attributing TCR associations to individual alleles was difficult. A further reported finding was that TCR beta sequences accurately predicted the HLA-A and HLA-B alleles for most subjects in the first cohort. In a later analysis, HLA-associated TCR beta chains were found to be more clonally expanded and to have lower generation probabilities than equally common non-associated chains. In an earlier analysis of approximately 590 of the donors, most TCR beta V segments appeared in productive rearrangements about 87% or about 30% of the time, broadly matching IMGT annotations. Only TCR beta chains were sequenced in this cohort, and the absence of alpha or paired-chain data limited detectable features. The 87-base-pair reads could not distinguish some IMGT-functional V segments, including TRBV6-2 and TRBV6-3, so those segments were excluded. A cluster of highly shared sequence variants was judged likely to be a technical artifact of the sequencing pipeline. At a false discovery rate of 0.05, a later analysis linked about 16,000 TCR beta sequences to specific HLA alleles. Across donors, most TCR sequences were observed very rarely, whereas some public TCRs were present in many individuals. It was suggested by the authors that the approach could potentially be generalized to other disease states and immunological phenotypes. In a later analysis, the rate of TCR association differed among HLA loci, with DRB1 alleles having the most associated TCRs and HLA-C alleles having the fewest. A later genetic analysis reported fewer N-insertions in productive TCRs among donors in an Asian-associated ancestry cluster than the roughly 670-donor mean. In vitro tests confirmed that a few of the cytomegalovirus-associated TCR beta chains recognize cytomegalovirus antigens. The earlier analysis of some 540 of the donors excluded around 17 rarely observed V segments, including chromosome 9 orphons, because counts were too low. Roughly uniform sequencing depth across donors was assumed in presence/absence analyses, although this assumption may not hold. Linkage disequilibrium might explain the correlated functional status among segregating V segments, but an unknown experimental factor could not be ruled out. According to a later analysis, parvovirus B19, influenza, CMV and Epstein-Barr virus appeared linked to several top co-occurrence clusters. The study listed over 150 TCR beta chains as associated with cytomegalovirus. V-gene and J-gene trimming of TCR beta chains was associated with a missense DCLRE1C variant in a later genetic analysis, and the association was replicated in an independent cohort. Because HLA typing was unavailable for some donors at each locus, only the typed subset was used in association tests. The classifier was reported to diagnose cytomegalovirus status with high specificity and sensitivity in both the original cohort and the validation cohort.

The cohort consisted of 600 to 700 healthy bone marrow donors. At the time of sampling, all cohort members were nominally healthy, though unrecorded immune exposures were likely present. The donor was CMV seronegative and belonged to the group of 350 or so seronegative cohort members. Every donor gave a peripheral blood sample, and the peripheral blood mononuclear cells from that sample were used for TCR beta sequencing. The Qiagen DNeasy Blood Extraction Kit was used to extract genomic DNA from the blood cell samples. With regard to this clone: The clone's antigen remains unknown.

The library came from the immunoSEQ multiplex PCR assay. A mixture of 60 forward primers for TCR Vbeta segments and 13 reverse primers for TCR Jbeta segments was used in the multiplex PCR. A multiplex PCR assay on genomic DNA amplified the CDR3 region of rearranged TCR beta genes. Amplified TCR beta libraries were sequenced as 87-base-pair reads on the Illumina HiSeq System. In the authors' own workflow: In a later analysis, tens of millions of unique TCR beta chains were counted across the 690 or so repertoires, and around 10 million of these chains were shared by at least two donors. A nearest-neighbor algorithm error-corrected the raw reads and collapsed the reads into unique sequences, merging closely related sequences to remove PCR and sequencing errors. To assign V, D and J gene segments, CDR3 sequences were aligned to IMGT reference sequences. For a sequence to be retained, a match of at least six nucleotides to both a V gene segment and a J gene segment was required. A rearrangement was called productive if the CDR3 had no stop codons and remained in frame with V and J, and every other rearrangement was called non-productive. Following IMGT convention, CDR3 was defined as the stretch from the second conserved V-encoded cysteine to the conserved J-encoded phenylalanine. Sequences without an unambiguous match to a single V gene segment were excluded from the earlier analysis of about 630 of the donors. In an earlier analysis of approximately 560 of the donors, a V segment was called functional when productive rearrangements were above 56.7%, and segregating when the standard deviation between donors exceeded 5%. A statistical classification framework was built to diagnose cytomegalovirus status from the catalog of TCR beta chain sequences. In a later analysis, V and J genes were assigned by comparing TCR nucleotide sequences against IMGT/GENE-DB human TR gene sequences. Using the TCRdist pipeline, a later analysis assigned CDR3 sequences along with most-parsimonious VDJ recombination scenarios. In a later analysis, each TCR beta chain was defined by its CDR3 amino acid sequence together with its V-gene family, and reads lacking a unique V-gene family were excluded. To address suspected cross-contamination and a sequencing artifact, a later analysis removed 550 to 750 highly shared, low-generation-probability nucleotide sequences. In a later analysis, a clonal expansion index for each public chain was calculated from normalized within-repertoire ranks of inferred template counts. In a later analysis, generation probabilities were computed with a VDJ recombination model fitted to out-of-frame rearrangements, and the resulting probabilities were checked against IGoR. A later analysis scored TCR-TCR, TCR-HLA and TCR-CMV co-occurrence with hypergeometric tests, applying a repertoire-size bias correction to TCR pairs. False discovery rates were estimated in a later analysis by permuting HLA or CMV assignments 20 times. In a later analysis, co-occurring TCRs were grouped using DBSCAN, and TCRdist sequence similarity was added for clustering within HLA-allele-positive subsets. Repertoires with fewer than 30,000 or more than 120,000 public chains, plus five repertoires with anomalous nucleotide sharing, were excluded from co-occurrence clustering. TCRdb holds this immuneACCESS table with in-frame rearrangements only. Some clones are missing; in checked studies, unresolved V genes explain under half, and the rest has no known cause. The DNA was the basis for D and trimming; V, J and clone size are from that table. This specimen's table enumerates about 140,000 clones. Approximately 2% of the sample comes from the top ten.

CDR1 and CDR2, looked up from the germline V gene, are SGHTA and FQGNSA. Trimming takes 4 bases off V and 5 bases off J; junction bases not matched to a gene: 6. The CDR3 sequence holds 14 residues, the cysteine and phenylalanine included. CDR3 DNA is the only sequence kept; it has 42 bases, read in frame from the first base. This clonotype originated in a woman between 18 and 29 years old in good health and CMV-seronegative. The sequenced sample consisted of PBMCs. The chain is assembled from TRBV7-2 and TRBJ2-5, with TRBD2 matching 8 junction bases. In nucleotides, the sequence is TGTGCCAGCAGCTACGGACTAGCTATGGAGACCCAGTACTTC. This translates into CASSYGLAMETQYF.